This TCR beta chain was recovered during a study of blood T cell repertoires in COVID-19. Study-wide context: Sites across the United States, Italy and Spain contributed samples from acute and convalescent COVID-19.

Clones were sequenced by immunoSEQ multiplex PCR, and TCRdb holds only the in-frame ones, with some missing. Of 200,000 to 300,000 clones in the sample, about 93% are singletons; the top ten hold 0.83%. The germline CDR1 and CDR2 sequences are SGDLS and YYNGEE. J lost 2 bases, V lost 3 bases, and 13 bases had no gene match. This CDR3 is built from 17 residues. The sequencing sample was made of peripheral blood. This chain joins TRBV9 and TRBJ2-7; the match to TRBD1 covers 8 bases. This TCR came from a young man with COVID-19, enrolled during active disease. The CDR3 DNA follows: TGTGCCAGCAGCGCACTGGCCGGGACAGGCCAGACCTACGAGCAGTACTTC. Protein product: CASSALAGTGQTYEQYF.